This TCR beta chain was sequenced during a study of blood T cell repertoires in COVID-19. Study details: PBMCs, B-cell-depleted T cells, or T cells were the source of the cDNA or gDNA that made up the material.

The CDR3 is 12 amino acids. CDR1 and CDR2 from the germline V gene are MNHEY and SMNVEV (reference sequence). Participants were aged about 18 to 100 years, lived in about two dozen US areas, and enrolled virtually. Participants were placed into cohorts based on the clinical history they reported. The study counted Cohort 3 donors as recovered given two negative PCRs, clearance, or symptom resolution. Sequenced by immunoSEQ multiplex PCR; TCRdb stores in-frame clones only, minus some. The repertoire holds roughly 330,000 clones, with approximately 90% as singletons. The clonotype was recovered from a woman under 40 who had recovered from COVID-19. Material: PBMCs or T cells enriched from blood (not recorded which). The chain carries TRBV27 and TRBJ1-2; D is perhaps TRBD1 (5 bases). For the CDR3, the DNA is TGTGTCTGCAAAGGGGAAGTGGGAGGCTACACCTTC. Its translation: CVCKGEVGGYTF.